This T cell receptor (beta chain) appears in the sequencing data of a study of T cell clonotyping in hematopoietic cell transplantation. Study outcomes and limitations: Pathologically expanded recipient clonotypes increased progressively from day 30 to day 180 as diversity fell.

Profiling relied on immunoSEQ multiplex PCR, and the TCRdb table lists in-frame clones only, not all of them. This table holds nearly 11,000 clones, around half found once. In its sample, this clone was seen a few times. Its antigen remains unidentified. Germline lookup yields CDR1 MGHRA and CDR2 YSYEKL. The V end lost 1 base, the J end lost 2 bases, and 10 bases lay between the germline ends. The CDR3 length is 15 residues. The source material was PBMCs, sampled 30 days after allogeneic stem cell transplant. The J gene is TRBJ2-3, the V gene TRBV4-1; no clear D gene. The sequence was collected from a male patient in his 50s who had an allogeneic stem cell transplant from an unrelated donor, so the T cells may come from the graft donor. Some clones in this sample may be carry-over from other donors' samples. As DNA, the CDR3 is TGCGCCAGCAGCCAAGTTCTTCAACCCACAGATACGCAGTATTTT. Translating gives CASSQVLQPTDTQYF.